The clone carrying this T cell receptor (beta chain) was detected only once. This CDR3 region has 14 residues. The V end lost 4 bases, the J end lost 4 bases, and 10 bases lay between the germline ends. The germline gives CDR1 KGHDR, CDR2 SFDVKD. This record belongs to a study of blood T cell repertoires in COVID-19. Recruits, aged about 18 to 100 years, lived in approximately 26 US areas. This table comes from immunoSEQ multiplex PCR, and its TCRdb copy is limited to in-frame clones, with some not included. The sample holds a few hundred thousand clones, approximately 91% seen once. The material sequenced was PBMCs or T cells enriched from blood (not recorded which). This sequence originates from a human donor in a cohort exposed to, infected with or recovered from COVID-19 (not recorded which). The donor label of this sample is uncertain. The gene calls are TRBV24-1 and TRBJ1-5, with D possibly matching TRBD1 (5 bases). The CDR3 sequence: CATSDYDSNQPQHF. CDR3 sequence (DNA): TGTGCCACCAGTGACTATGACAGTAATCAGCCCCAGCATTTT.